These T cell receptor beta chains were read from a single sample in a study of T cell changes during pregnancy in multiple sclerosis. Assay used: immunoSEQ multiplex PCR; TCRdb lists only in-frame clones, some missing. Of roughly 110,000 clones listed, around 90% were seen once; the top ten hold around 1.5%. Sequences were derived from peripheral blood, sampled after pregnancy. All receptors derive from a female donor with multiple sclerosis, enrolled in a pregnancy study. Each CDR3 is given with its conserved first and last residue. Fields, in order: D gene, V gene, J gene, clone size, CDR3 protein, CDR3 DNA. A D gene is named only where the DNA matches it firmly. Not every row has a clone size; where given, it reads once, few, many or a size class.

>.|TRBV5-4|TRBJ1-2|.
CASSYSLGTSNYGYTF
TGTGCCAGCAGCTACTCTTTGGGGACTTCCAACTATGGCTACACCTTC
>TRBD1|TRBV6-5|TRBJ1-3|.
CASSFSGGYSGNTIYF
TGTGCCAGCAGTTTTTCAGGGGGCTACTCTGGAAACACCATATATTTT
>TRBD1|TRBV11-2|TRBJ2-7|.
CASSSRDRGHWEQYF
TGTGCCAGCAGCTCCCGGGACAGGGGGCACTGGGAGCAGTACTTC
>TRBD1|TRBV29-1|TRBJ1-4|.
CSVVGGGEELFF
TGCAGCGTTGTCGGAGGGGGCGAAGAACTGTTTTTT
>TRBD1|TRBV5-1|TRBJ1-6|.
CASSSQGDSTPLHF
TGCGCCAGCAGCTCTCAGGGGGACTCGACACCCCTCCACTTT
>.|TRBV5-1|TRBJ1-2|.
CASSLDTVSGYTF
TGCGCCAGCAGCTTGGACACCGTCTCTGGCTACACCTTC
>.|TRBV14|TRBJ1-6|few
CASSRTLLGALHF
TGTGCCAGCAGCCGAACCTTGCTCGGGGCCCTCCACTTT
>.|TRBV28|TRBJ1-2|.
CASSPPGRGSYGYTF
TGTGCCAGCAGCCCCCCCGGCAGGGGCTCCTATGGCTACACCTTC
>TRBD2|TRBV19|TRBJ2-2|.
CASSPGGNTGELFF
TGTGCCAGTAGTCCGGGGGGGAACACCGGGGAGCTGTTTTTT
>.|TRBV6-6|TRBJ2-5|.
CASSYGQSQETQYF
TGTGCCAGCAGTTACGGTCAGTCCCAAGAGACCCAGTACTTC
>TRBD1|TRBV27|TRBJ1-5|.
CASSPWDRLSNQPQHF
TGTGCCAGCAGCCCCTGGGACAGGCTCAGCAATCAGCCCCAGCATTTT
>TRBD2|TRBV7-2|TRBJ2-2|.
CASSSNPGGPSTGELFF
TGTGCCAGCAGTTCGAACCCGGGGGGGCCCAGCACCGGGGAGCTGTTTTTT
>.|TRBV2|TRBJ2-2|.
CASSEARVVGELFF
TGTGCCAGCAGTGAAGCGCGCGTGGTCGGGGAGCTGTTTTTT
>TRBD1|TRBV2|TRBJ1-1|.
CASTGSGQGAKTEAFF
TGTGCCAGCACTGGGTCGGGTCAGGGGGCAAAGACTGAAGCTTTCTTT
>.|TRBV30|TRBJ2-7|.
CAWRMQGSQSYEQYF
TGTGCCTGGAGGATGCAGGGATCTCAAAGCTACGAGCAGTACTTC
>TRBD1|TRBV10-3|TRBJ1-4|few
CAISSQGSNEKLFF
TGTGCCATCAGTTCACAGGGGTCTAATGAAAAACTGTTTTTT
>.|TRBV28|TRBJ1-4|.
CASSPALGVTNEKLFF
TGTGCCAGCAGCCCTGCCCTAGGAGTAACTAATGAAAAACTGTTTTTT
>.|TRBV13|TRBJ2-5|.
CASSLARETQYF
TGTGCCAGCAGCTTAGCCCGGGAGACCCAGTACTTC
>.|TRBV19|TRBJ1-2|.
CASSAGQHIYYGYTF
TGTGCCAGTAGTGCTGGACAGCACATCTACTATGGCTACACCTTC
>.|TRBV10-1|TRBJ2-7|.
CASSRGLSYEQYF
TGCGCCAGCAGTCGGGGACTTTCCTACGAGCAGTACTTC
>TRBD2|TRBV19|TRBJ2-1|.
CASSSRLAGGEQFF
TGTGCCAGTAGTTCCAGACTAGCGGGGGGTGAGCAGTTCTTC
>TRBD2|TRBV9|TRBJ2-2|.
CASSLGWTSGGAGGGELFF
TGTGCCAGCAGCCTGGGTTGGACTAGCGGGGGGGCCGGCGGCGGGGAGCTGTTTTTT